The clone carrying this TCR beta chain was picked up a small number of times. Its antigen remains unknown. V lost 5 bases, J lost 5 bases, and 11 bases stayed unmatched. Germline CDR1 and CDR2: MGHRA and YSYEKL. The CDR3 is 15 residues long. The data stem from a study of response to subunit inactivated influenza vaccine. General study points: New T cells are recruited in small numbers by each seasonal influenza vaccination, according to the authors' suggestion.

TCRdb analysed the RT-PCR reads with MiXCR anew, one entry per CDR3 protein. Here the sample spans a few hundred thousand distinct CDR3 sequences, approximately 23% being singletons. The receptor comes from a man between 50 and 69 years old who received an inactivated influenza vaccine. This chain joins TRBV4-1 and TRBJ2-5; 7 bases line up with TRBD1. This sample comprised PBMCs from blood, obtained approximately 22 months after vaccination. The CDR3: CASSRGTVLTETQYF. CDR3 DNA: TGCGCCAGCAGCAGGGGGACAGTCCTGACGGAGACCCAGTACTTC.